This paragraph covers one T cell receptor beta chain sequence. The antigen is undetermined. Data came from immunoSEQ multiplex PCR; TCRdb stores just in-frame clones and leaves some out. The sample lists 150,000 to 200,000 clones; just over 85% were seen once. Analysis merged second doses at about 4 or about 12 weeks. The sample is drawn from a study of T cell responses to AZD1222 COVID-19 vaccine. Overall study results and limits: Repertoire sampling happened only post peak T cell response. Regions left unmutated in variants are reportedly the target of nearly half of spike-specific TCRs. It should be noted that donors were predominantly white British and more often female, and clonal diversity was possibly underestimated.

This clonotype was sampled from an adult who received the AZD1222 COVID-19 vaccine. The source was peripheral blood, collected 28 days after the second AZD1222 dose.

The CDR3 sequence: CASSKRQLGVLGEQFF. CDR3 nucleotides: TGTGCCAGCAGCAAACGACAACTAGGGGTTTTGGGGGAGCAGTTCTTC. The genes are TRBV21-1 and TRBJ2-1. TRBV21-1 is deemed a pseudogene. The CDR3 has 16 residues.